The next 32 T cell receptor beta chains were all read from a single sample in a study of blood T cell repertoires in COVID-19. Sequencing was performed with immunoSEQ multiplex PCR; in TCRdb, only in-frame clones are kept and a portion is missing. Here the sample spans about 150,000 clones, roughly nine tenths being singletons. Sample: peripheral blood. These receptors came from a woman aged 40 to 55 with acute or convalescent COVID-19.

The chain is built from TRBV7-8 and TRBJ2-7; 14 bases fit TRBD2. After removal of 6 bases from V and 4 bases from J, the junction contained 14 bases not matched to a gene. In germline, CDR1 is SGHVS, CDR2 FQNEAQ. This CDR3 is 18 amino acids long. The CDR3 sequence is CASSRGLAGTSGSYEQYF. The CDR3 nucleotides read TGTGCCAGCAGTCGCGGACTCGCCGGGACTAGCGGGAGTTACGAGCAGTACTTC.

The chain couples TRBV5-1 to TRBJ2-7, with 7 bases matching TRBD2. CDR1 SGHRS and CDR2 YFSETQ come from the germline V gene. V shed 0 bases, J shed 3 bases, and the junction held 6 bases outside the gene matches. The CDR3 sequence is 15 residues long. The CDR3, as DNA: TGCGCCAGCAGCTTGGATCTAGCGGACCGCTACGAGCAGTACTTC. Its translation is CASSLDLADRYEQYF.

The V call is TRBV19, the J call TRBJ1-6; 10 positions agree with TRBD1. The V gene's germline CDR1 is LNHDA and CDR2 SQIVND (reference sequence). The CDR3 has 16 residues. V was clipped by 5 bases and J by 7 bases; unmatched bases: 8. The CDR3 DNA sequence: TGTGCCAGTAGTTTCACCGGGGACAGGGGCAATTCACCCCTCCACTTT. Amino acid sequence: CASSFTGDRGNSPLHF.

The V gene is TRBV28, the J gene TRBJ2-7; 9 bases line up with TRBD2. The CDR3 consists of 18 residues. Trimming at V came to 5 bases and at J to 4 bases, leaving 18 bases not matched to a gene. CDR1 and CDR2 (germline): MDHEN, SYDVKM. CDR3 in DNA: TGTGCCAGCAGTGTGTGGTTGGCGGGGGGGCTCTTTCAGTACGAGCAGTACTTC. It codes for CASSVWLAGGLFQYEQYF.

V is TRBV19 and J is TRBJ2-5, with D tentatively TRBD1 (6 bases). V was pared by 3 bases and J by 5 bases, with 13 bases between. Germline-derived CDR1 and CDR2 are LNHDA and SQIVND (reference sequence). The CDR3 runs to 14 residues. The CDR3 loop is CASSMSRGWETQYF. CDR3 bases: TGTGCCAGTAGTATGTCCAGGGGATGGGAGACCCAGTACTTC.

The CDR3 sequence is CASGPGTVGADTQYF. DNA of the CDR3: TGCGCCAGCGGCCCTGGGACAGTAGGGGCAGATACGCAGTATTTT. The chain has TRBV5-1 and TRBJ2-3, with TRBD1 identical over 7 bases. CDR1 is SGHRS, CDR2 YFSETQ, per germline. The CDR3 loop spans 15 amino acids. V lost 7 bases and J lost 4; bases outside the gene matches: 12.

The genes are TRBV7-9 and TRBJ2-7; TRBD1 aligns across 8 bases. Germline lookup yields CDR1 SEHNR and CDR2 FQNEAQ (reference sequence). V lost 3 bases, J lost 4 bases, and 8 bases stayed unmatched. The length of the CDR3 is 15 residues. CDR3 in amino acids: CASSLGQAWVYEQYF. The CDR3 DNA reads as TGTGCCAGCAGCTTGGGACAGGCGTGGGTTTACGAGCAGTACTTC.

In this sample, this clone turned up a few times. The chain's CDR3 is CASSQEMTSGRDKQYF. The CDR3 DNA reads TGTGCCAGCAGCCAAGAAATGACTAGCGGGAGAGACAAGCAGTACTTC. V usage is TRBV3-1 (or the pseudogene TRBV3-2) and J usage is TRBJ2-7; 12 bases fit TRBD2. The CDR3 covers 16 residues. The germline V gene encodes CDR1 LGHDT and CDR2 YNNKEL (reference sequence). J gave up 8 bases and V 0 bases, and 8 bases lay outside the gene matches.

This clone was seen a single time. CDR3: CASRPRGLAGGEEQFF. The DNA for the CDR3 is TGTGCCAGCAGACCCCGTGGCTTAGCGGGAGGGGAAGAGCAGTTCTTC. This chain links TRBV5-4 with TRBJ2-1, with 11 nucleotides matching TRBD2. This CDR3 is built from 16 residues. Germline V gene sequence: CDR1 SGHNT, CDR2 YYREEE (reference sequence). Trimming at V came to 5 bases and at J to 10 bases, leaving 14 bases not matched to a gene.

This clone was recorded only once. CDR3 in amino acids: CASSQPPDRMNTEAFF. Here the CDR3 DNA reads TGTGCCAGCAGCCAACCCCCGGACAGGATGAACACTGAAGCTTTCTTT. J is TRBJ1-1 and V is TRBV4-2; 7 bases fit TRBD1. This CDR3 contains 16 residues. Unmatched junction bases numbered 6, after V lost 2 bases and J lost 0 bases. CDR1 LGHNA and CDR2 YNFKEQ come from the germline V gene.

The CDR3 here is CASTLLQGAFGSPLHF. In DNA, the CDR3 is TGTGCCAGCACCCTGCTACAGGGGGCTTTCGGTTCACCCCTCCACTTT. The gene calls are TRBV27 and TRBJ1-6; TRBD1 aligns across 9 bases. The V gene end was trimmed by 7 bases and the J gene end by 9 bases; junction bases not matched to a gene: 13. Germline lookup yields CDR1 MNHEY and CDR2 SMNVEV (reference sequence). This CDR3 has 16 amino acids.

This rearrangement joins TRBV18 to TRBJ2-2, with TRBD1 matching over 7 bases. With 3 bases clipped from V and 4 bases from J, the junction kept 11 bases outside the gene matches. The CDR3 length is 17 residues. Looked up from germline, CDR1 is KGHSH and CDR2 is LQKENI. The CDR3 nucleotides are TGTGCCAGCTCACCCACCGTCACAGGGGTGGGCACCGGGGAGCTGTTTTTT. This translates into CASSPTVTGVGTGELFF.

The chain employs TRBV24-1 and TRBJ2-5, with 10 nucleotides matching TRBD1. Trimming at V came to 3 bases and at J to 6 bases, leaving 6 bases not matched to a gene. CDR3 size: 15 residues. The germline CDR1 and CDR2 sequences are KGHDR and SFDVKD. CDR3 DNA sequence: TGTGCCACCAGTGATCCCGTGGACAGGGGGAAGACCCAGTACTTC. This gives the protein CATSDPVDRGKTQYF.

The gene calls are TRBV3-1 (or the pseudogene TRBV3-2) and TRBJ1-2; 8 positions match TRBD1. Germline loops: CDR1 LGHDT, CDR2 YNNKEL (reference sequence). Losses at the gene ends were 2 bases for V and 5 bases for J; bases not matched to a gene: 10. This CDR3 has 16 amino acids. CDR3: CASSQSGQGRKYGYTF. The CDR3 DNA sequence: TGTGCCAGCAGCCAATCAGGACAGGGTAGGAAATATGGCTACACCTTC.

The DNA of the CDR3 is TGTGCCAGCAGGGGCCGTTTGTTCGGGGAGCTGTTTTTT. This translates into CASRGRLFGELFF. V and J are TRBV28 and TRBJ2-2, with D uncertain. V lost 6 bases and J 7 bases, leaving 12 bases between the germline ends. This CDR3 is built from 13 residues. The V gene's germline CDR1 is MDHEN and CDR2 SYDVKM.

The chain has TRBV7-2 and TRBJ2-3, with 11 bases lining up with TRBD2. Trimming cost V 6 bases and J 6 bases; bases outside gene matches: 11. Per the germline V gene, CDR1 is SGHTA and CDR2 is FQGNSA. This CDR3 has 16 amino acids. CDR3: CASSPIAGGPLDTQYF. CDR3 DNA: TGTGCCAGCAGTCCCATAGCGGGGGGGCCTTTGGATACGCAGTATTTT.

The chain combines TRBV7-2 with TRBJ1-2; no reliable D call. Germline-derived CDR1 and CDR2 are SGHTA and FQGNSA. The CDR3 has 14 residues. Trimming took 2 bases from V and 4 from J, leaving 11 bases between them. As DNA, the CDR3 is TGTGCCAGCAGCTTAACCGGGAACGGCTATGGCTACACCTTC. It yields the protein CASSLTGNGYGYTF.

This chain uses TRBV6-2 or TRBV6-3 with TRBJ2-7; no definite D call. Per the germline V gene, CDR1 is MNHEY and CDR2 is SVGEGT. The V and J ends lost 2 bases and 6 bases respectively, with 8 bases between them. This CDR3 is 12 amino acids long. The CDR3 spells CASSYPLSEQYF. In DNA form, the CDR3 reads TGTGCCAGCAGTTACCCCCTTTCCGAGCAGTACTTC.

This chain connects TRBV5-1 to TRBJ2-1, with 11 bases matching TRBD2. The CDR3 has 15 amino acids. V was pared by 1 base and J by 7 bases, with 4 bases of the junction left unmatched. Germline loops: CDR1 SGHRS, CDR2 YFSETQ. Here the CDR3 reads CASSLMASGRNEQFF. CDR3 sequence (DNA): TGCGCCAGCAGCTTGATGGCTAGCGGGAGGAATGAGCAGTTCTTC.

The CDR3 spells CASRGEDYEQYF. CDR3 DNA: TGCGCCAGCCGGGGGGAGGACTACGAGCAGTACTTC. The V call is TRBV5-1, the J call TRBJ2-7, with 7 bases matching TRBD2. The CDR3 sequence is 12 residues long. Germline CDR1 is SGHRS and CDR2 is YFSETQ. Unmatched junction bases numbered 4, after V lost 7 bases and J lost 3 bases.

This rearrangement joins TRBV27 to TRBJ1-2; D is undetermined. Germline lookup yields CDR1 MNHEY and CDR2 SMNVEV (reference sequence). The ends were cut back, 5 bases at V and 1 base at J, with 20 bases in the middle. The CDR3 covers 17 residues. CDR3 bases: TGTGCCAGCAGTCGCCTAGCCGTTGTGGCCGGTAACTATGGCTACACCTTC. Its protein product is CASSRLAVVAGNYGYTF.

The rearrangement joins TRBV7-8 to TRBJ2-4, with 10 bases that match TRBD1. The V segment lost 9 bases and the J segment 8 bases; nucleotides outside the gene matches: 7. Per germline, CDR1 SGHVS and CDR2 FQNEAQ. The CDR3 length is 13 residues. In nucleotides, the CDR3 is TGTGCCAGTAATCCGGACAGGGGGGACATTCAGTACTTC. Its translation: CASNPDRGDIQYF.

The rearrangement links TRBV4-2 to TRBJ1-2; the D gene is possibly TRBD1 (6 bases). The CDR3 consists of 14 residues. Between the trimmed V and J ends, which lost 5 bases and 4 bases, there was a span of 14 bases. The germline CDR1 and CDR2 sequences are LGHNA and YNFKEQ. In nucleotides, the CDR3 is TGTGCCAGCAGCTCGCTAGACAGGCTCTATGGCTACACCTTC. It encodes CASSSLDRLYGYTF.

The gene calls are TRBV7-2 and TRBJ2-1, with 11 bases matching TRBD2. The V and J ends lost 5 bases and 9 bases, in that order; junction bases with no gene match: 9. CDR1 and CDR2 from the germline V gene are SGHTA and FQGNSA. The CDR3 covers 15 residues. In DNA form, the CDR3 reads TGTGCCAGCAGCATAAGTAGCGGGAGGGTGCCTGAGCAGTTCTTC. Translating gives CASSISSGRVPEQFF.

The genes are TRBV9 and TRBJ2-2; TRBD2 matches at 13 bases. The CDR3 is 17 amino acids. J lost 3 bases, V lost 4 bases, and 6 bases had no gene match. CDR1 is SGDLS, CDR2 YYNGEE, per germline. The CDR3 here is CASSMTSGRSHTGELFF. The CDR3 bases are TGTGCCAGCAGCATGACTAGCGGGAGGTCGCACACCGGGGAGCTGTTTTTT.

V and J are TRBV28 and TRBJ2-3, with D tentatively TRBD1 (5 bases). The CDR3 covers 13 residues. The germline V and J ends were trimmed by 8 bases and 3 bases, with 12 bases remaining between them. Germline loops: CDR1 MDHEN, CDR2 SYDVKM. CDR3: CASCRQFTDTQYF. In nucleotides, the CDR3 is TGTGCCAGCTGTAGACAGTTTACAGATACGCAGTATTTT.

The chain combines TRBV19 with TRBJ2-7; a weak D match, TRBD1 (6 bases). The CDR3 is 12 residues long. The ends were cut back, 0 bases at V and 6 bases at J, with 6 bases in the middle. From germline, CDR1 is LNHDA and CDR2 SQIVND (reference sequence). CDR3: CASSIDRGEQYF. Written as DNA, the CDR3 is TGTGCCAGTAGTATAGACAGGGGCGAGCAGTACTTC.

The CDR3 protein is CASSYADRTYNQPQHF. CDR3 DNA: TGTGCCAGCAGTTACGCCGACAGAACTTATAATCAGCCCCAGCATTTT. The chain couples TRBV6-5 to TRBJ1-5; D might be TRBD1 (5 bases). The CDR3 is 16 amino acids. Trimming shortened V by 2 bases and J by 4 bases, and 15 bases separated the two germline ends. Germline loops: CDR1 MNHEY, CDR2 SVGAGI.

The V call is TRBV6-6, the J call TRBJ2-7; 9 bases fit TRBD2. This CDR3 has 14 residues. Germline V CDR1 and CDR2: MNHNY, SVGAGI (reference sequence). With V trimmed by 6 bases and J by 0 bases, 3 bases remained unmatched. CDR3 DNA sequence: TGTGCCAGCAGGGCGGGAGGGAGCTCCTACGAGCAGTACTTC. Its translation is CASRAGGSSYEQYF.

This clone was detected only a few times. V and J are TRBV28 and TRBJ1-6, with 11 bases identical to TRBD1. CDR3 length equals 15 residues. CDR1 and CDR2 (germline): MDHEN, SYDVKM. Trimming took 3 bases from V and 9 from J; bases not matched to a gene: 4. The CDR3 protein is CASSLAGTGGSPLHF. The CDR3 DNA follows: TGTGCCAGCAGTTTGGCCGGGACAGGGGGTTCACCCCTCCACTTT. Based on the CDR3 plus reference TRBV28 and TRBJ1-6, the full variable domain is DVKVTQSSRYLVKRTGEKVFLECVQDMDHENMFWYRQDPGLGLRLIYFSYDVKMKEKGDIPEGYSVSREKKERFSLILESASTNQTSMYLCASSLAGTGGSPLHFGNGTRLTVT.

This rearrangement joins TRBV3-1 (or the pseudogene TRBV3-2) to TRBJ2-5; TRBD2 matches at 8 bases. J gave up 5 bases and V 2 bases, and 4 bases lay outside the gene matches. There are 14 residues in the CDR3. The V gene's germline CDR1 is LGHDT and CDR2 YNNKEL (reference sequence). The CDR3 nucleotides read TGTGCCAGCAGCCAATCGGCTAGCGGGGAGACCCAGTACTTC. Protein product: CASSQSASGETQYF.

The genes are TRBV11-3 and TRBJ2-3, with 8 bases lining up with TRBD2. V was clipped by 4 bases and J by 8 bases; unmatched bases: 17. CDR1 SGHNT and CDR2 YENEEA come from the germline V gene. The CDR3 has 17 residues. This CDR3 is CASSSTSGGRSSGTQYF. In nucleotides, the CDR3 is TGTGCCAGCAGCTCCACCTCTGGCGGGAGGTCGTCAGGTACGCAGTATTTT.